This T cell receptor beta chain was retrieved from a study of T cell responses to AZD1222 COVID-19 vaccine. Study-wide results and caveats: The donor group comprised mostly white British people and more females; the analysis possibly underestimated clonal diversity.

TCRdb keeps only in-frame clones here, not all; method: immunoSEQ multiplex PCR. In the table there are 90,000 to 120,000 clones, 75% to 95% of which are singletons. In regard to this clone: Its matching antigen is unknown.

CDR3 length equals 15 residues. V lost 6 bases to trimming and J lost 4 bases, with 16 bases between them. The germline V gene has CDR1 SGHTA and CDR2 FQGNSA. Pooled together were second doses at about 4 or about 12 weeks. The J gene is TRBJ1-5, the V gene TRBV7-2, with TRBD1 as a possible D gene (6 bases). The TCR comes from an adult who received the AZD1222 COVID-19 vaccine. The specimen was peripheral blood, collected 28 days after the second AZD1222 dose. The CDR3 is CASSYGSGANQPQHF. The DNA for the CDR3 is TGTGCCAGCAGTTACGGGTCAGGGGCGAATCAGCCCCAGCATTTT.